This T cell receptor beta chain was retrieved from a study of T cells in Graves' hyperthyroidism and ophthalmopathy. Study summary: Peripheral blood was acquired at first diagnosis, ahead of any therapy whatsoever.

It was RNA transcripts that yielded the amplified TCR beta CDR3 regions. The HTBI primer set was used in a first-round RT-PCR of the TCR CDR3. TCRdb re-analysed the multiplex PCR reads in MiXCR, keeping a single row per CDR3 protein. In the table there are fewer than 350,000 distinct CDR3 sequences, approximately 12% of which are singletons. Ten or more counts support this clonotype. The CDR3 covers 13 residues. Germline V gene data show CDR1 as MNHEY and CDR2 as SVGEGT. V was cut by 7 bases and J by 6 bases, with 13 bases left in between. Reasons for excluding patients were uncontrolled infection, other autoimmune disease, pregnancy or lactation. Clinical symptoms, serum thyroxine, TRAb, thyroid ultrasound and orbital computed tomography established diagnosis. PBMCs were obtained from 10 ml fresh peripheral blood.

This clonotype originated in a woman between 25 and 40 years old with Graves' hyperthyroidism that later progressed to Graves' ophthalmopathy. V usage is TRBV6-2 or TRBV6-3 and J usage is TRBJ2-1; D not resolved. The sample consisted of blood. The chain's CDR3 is CASIKSGRNEQFF. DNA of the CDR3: TGTGCCAGCATCAAATCCGGGCGCAATGAGCAGTTCTTC.